This is a list of T cell receptor beta chains from one sample in a study of response to subunit inactivated influenza vaccine. A single record per CDR3 protein comes from TCRdb applying MiXCR to the RT-PCR reads. Of about 480,000 distinct CDR3 sequences detected, roughly 9.8% appear once; the ten largest clones hold roughly 12%. Sequencing was performed on PBMCs from blood, taken about 40 days after vaccination. These receptors all stem from a man aged 45 to 65 who received an inactivated influenza vaccine. CDR3s include the opening cysteine and the closing phenylalanine or tryptophan. A D gene is named only where the DNA matches it firmly. Size values are once, few and many counts, or a class for expanded clones, and some rows have none.

clone_size,v_call,j_call,d_call,cdr3_aa,cdr3_nt
-,TRBV20-1,TRBJ2-1,TRBD2,CSADRGNGREDYEQFF,TGCAGTGCCGACAGAGGAAATGGGCGGGAGGATTATGAGCAGTTCTTC
few,TRBV6-2/TRBV6-3,TRBJ2-1,-,CASSYRGDYNEQFF,TGTGCCAGCAGTTACAGGGGTGACTACAATGAGCAGTTCTTC
-,TRBV28,TRBJ1-1,-,CASSLVREMNTEAFF,TGTGCCAGCAGTTTAGTTCGGGAAATGAACACTGAAGCTTTCTTT
many,TRBV15,TRBJ2-1,TRBD2,CATSRGTSGINEQFF,TGTGCCACCAGCCGAGGGACTAGCGGGATCAATGAGCAGTTCTTC
-,TRBV19,TRBJ1-5,-,CASSATGNSNQPQHF,TGTGCCAGTAGTGCCACCGGGAACAGCAATCAGCCCCAGCATTTT
many,TRBV4-3,TRBJ2-7,TRBD2,CASSQVWLAGVYEQYF,TGCGCCAGCAGCCAAGTGTGGCTAGCGGGAGTCTACGAGCAGTACTTC
-,TRBV2,TRBJ2-1,-,CASREGTYNEQFF,TGTGCCAGCAGAGAAGGGACATACAATGAGCAGTTCTTC
few,TRBV12-3/TRBV12-4,TRBJ1-2,-,CASSFAWVGYTF,TGTGCCAGCAGCTTCGCGTGGGTAGGCTACACCTTC
many,TRBV5-6,TRBJ2-7,-,CASSLSERSYEQYF,TGTGCCAGCAGCTTGTCGGAGCGCTCCTACGAGCAGTACTTC
many,TRBV29-1,TRBJ2-1,TRBD2,CSVPGTSGNREQFF,TGCAGCGTTCCCGGGACTAGCGGGAATCGGGAGCAGTTCTTC
-,TRBV20-1,TRBJ2-5,-,CSARRGAAQETQYF,TGCAGTGCTAGACGAGGGGCGGCCCAAGAGACCCAGTACTTC
many,TRBV7-2,TRBJ2-1,-,CASSLAANRDNEQFF,TGTGCCAGCAGCTTAGCGGCTAATAGGGACAATGAGCAGTTCTTC
-,TRBV5-1,TRBJ2-5,-,CASSRGLSDPRDYQETQYF,TGCGCCAGCAGCCGCGGGCTTTCAGACCCCAGGGATTACCAAGAGACCCAGTACTTC
-,TRBV20-1,TRBJ2-2,TRBD2,CSAKSGSLNTGELFF,TGCAGTGCTAAGAGCGGGAGTTTGAACACCGGGGAGCTGTTTTTT
many,TRBV5-6,TRBJ2-7,-,CASRRDSYEQYF,TGCGCCAGCAGGCGGGACTCCTACGAGCAGTACTTC
-,TRBV4-2,TRBJ1-2,TRBD1,CASSQGDSYYGYTF,TGTGCCAGCAGCCAGGGGGACAGCTACTATGGCTACACCTTC
few,TRBV6-2/TRBV6-3,TRBJ1-5,-,CASSLRRDSNQPQHF,TGTGCCAGCAGCCTCCGCCGAGATAGCAATCAGCCCCAGCATTTT
-,TRBV12-3/TRBV12-4,TRBJ2-7,TRBD2,CASTRGTSRPYEQYF,TGTGCCAGCACCCGAGGGACTAGCAGGCCCTACGAGCAGTACTTC
few,TRBV7-8,TRBJ2-4,TRBD1,CASSLERPGQGHIQYF,TGTGCCAGCAGCTTAGAGCGTCCGGGACAGGGCCATATTCAGTACTTC
few,TRBV29-1,TRBJ2-7,-,CSVELGGYEQYF,TGCAGCGTTGAACTTGGCGGCTACGAGCAGTACTTC
few,TRBV12-5,TRBJ2-1,-,CASGSDNEQFF,TGTGCTAGTGGTTCGGACAATGAGCAGTTCTTC
-,TRBV12-3/TRBV12-4,TRBJ2-3,TRBD1,CASSKGTAADTQYF,TGTGCCAGCAGTAAAGGGACAGCAGCAGATACGCAGTATTTT
-,TRBV4-1,TRBJ2-2,TRBD1,CASSLGQGHPTGELFF,TGCGCCAGCAGCCTGGGACAGGGACATCCCACCGGGGAGCTGTTTTTT
many,TRBV7-2,TRBJ2-5,-,CASKKAVYQETQYF,TGTGCCAGCAAAAAGGCAGTGTACCAAGAGACCCAGTACTTC
-,TRBV20-1,TRBJ2-1,-,CSARDLMKGHEQFF,TGCAGTGCTAGAGATTTGATGAAGGGGCATGAGCAGTTCTTC
-,TRBV7-8,TRBJ2-7,-,CASSSSVKGTAWYF,TGTGCCAGCAGCTCGAGCGTCAAGGGAACAGCATGGTACTTC
-,TRBV4-3,TRBJ2-7,-,CASIQVFSAPSYEQYF,TGCGCCAGCATCCAAGTTTTTAGCGCACCCTCCTACGAGCAGTACTTC
-,TRBV11-1,TRBJ2-6,-,CASSPIQGPYSGANVLTF,TGTGCCAGCAGCCCCATTCAAGGGCCCTACTCTGGGGCCAACGTCCTGACTTTC
-,TRBV5-1,TRBJ1-1,TRBD1,CASSSQGGPEAFF,TGCGCCAGCAGCTCCCAGGGGGGTCCTGAAGCTTTCTTT
-,TRBV7-9,TRBJ1-3,-,CASSSDVGNTIYF,TGTGCCAGCAGCTCCGACGTTGGAAACACCATATATTTT
few,TRBV6-6,TRBJ1-1,TRBD1,CASSYNRGTEAFF,TGTGCCAGCAGTTATAACAGGGGCACTGAAGCTTTCTTT
few,TRBV20-1,TRBJ2-1,TRBD2,CSASPLAGESYNEQFF,TGCAGTGCGAGCCCCCTAGCGGGAGAGTCCTACAATGAGCAGTTCTTC
few,TRBV5-1,TRBJ2-7,-,CASSLGSTGYEQYF,TGCGCCAGCAGCTTGGGGTCCACCGGCTACGAGCAGTACTTC
-,TRBV7-6,TRBJ1-4,-,CASRVRDFANEKLFF,TGTGCCAGCAGGGTCCGGGACTTTGCTAATGAAAAACTGTTTTTT
-,TRBV3-1,TRBJ2-1,TRBD2,CASSQAGLVSEQFF,TGTGCCAGCAGCCAAGCCGGACTAGTTAGTGAGCAGTTCTTC
-,TRBV5-1,TRBJ2-5,-,CASGLGGETQYF,TGCGCCAGCGGATTAGGCGGGGAGACCCAGTACTTC
many,TRBV5-1,TRBJ2-7,-,CASSLGPIALVGYEQYF,TGCGCCAGCAGCTTGGGCCCAATTGCCTTGGTCGGCTACGAGCAGTACTTC
few,TRBV27,TRBJ2-7,TRBD2,CASSGLGLAGNYEQYF,TGTGCCAGCAGTGGGTTGGGACTAGCGGGAAACTACGAGCAGTACTTC
few,TRBV7-2,TRBJ1-6,-,CASSLAGGGNNSPLHF,TGTGCCAGCAGCTTAGCGGGCGGGGGGAATAATTCACCCCTCCACTTT
-,TRBV5-6,TRBJ2-1,TRBD2,CATPRGRGGNNEQFF,TGTGCCACCCCACGGGGACGGGGGGGAAACAATGAGCAGTTCTTC
-,TRBV10-3,TRBJ2-4,-,CAISELGGSIAKNIQYF,TGTGCCATCAGTGAGCTCGGGGGTAGTATAGCCAAAAACATTCAGTACTTC
-,TRBV20-1,TRBJ2-2,-,CNARGLKSGDTGELFF,TGCAATGCTAGAGGGTTAAAATCTGGGGACACCGGGGAGCTGTTTTTT
-,TRBV20-1,TRBJ1-5,-,CSARDPTGSPYMSNQPQHF,TGCAGTGCTAGAGATCCCACAGGGTCCCCGTATATGAGCAATCAGCCCCAGCATTTT
few,TRBV4-3,TRBJ1-5,-,CASSLRLDSHNQPQHF,TGCGCCAGCAGCCTACGATTGGACAGCCACAATCAGCCCCAGCATTTT
-,TRBV12-3/TRBV12-4,TRBJ2-2,TRBD1,CASSFGTGDTGELFF,TGTGCCAGCAGTTTCGGGACAGGGGACACCGGGGAGCTGTTTTTT
few,TRBV7-9,TRBJ2-5,TRBD1,CASSPQGTETQYF,TGTGCCAGCAGCCCACAGGGGACGGAGACCCAGTACTTC
once,TRBV14,TRBJ1-2,-,CVSSQGAGTNYGYTF,TGTGTCAGCAGCCAAGGGGCCGGGACCAACTATGGCTACACCTTC
-,TRBV2,TRBJ1-1,-,CASSEEGVSNTEAFF,TGTGCCAGCAGTGAAGAAGGAGTTTCGAACACTGAAGCTTTCTTT